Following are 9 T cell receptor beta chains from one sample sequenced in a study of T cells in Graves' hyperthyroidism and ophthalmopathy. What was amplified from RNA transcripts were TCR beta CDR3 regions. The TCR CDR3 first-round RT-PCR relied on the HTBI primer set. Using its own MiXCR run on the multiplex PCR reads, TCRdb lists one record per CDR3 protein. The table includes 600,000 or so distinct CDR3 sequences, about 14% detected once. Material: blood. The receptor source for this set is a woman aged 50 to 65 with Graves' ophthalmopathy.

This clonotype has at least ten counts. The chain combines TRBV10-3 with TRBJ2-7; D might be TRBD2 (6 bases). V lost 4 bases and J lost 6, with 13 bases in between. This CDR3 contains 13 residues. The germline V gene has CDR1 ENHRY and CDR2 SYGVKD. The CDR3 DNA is TGTGCCATCAGTGTTGGGGGGTTCGTCGAGCAGTACTTC. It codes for CAISVGGFVEQYF.

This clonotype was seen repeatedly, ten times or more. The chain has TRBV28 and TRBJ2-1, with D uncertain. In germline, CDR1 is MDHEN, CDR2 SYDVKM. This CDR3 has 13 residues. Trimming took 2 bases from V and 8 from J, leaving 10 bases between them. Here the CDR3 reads CASSLVVAHEQFF. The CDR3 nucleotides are TGTGCCAGCAGTTTAGTTGTCGCCCATGAGCAGTTCTTC.

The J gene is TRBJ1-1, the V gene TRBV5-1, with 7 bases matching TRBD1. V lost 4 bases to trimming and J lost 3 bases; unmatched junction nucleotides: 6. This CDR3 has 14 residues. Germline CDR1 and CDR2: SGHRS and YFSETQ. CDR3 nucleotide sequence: TGCGCCAGCAGCCTGGGGACAGCGGACACTGAAGCTTTCTTT. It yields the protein CASSLGTADTEAFF.

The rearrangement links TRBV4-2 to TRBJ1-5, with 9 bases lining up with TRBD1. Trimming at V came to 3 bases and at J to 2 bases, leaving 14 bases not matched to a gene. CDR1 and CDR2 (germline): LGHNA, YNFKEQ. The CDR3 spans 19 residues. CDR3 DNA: TGTGCCAGCAGCCATGTCAATAACAGGGGGCCGGGCGGCAATCAGCCCCAGCATTTT. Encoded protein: CASSHVNNRGPGGNQPQHF.

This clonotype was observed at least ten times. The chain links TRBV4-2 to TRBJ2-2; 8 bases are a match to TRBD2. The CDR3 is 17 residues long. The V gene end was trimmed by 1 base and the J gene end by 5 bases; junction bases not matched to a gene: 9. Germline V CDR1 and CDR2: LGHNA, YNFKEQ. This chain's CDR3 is CASSQAGAGGRTGELFF. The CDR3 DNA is TGTGCCAGCAGCCAAGCCGGCGCGGGAGGTCGGACCGGGGAGCTGTTTTTT.

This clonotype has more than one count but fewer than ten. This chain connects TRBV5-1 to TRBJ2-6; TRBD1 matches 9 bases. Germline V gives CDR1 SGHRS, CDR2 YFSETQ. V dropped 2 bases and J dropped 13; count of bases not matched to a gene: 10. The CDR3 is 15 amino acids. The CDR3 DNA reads TGCGCCAGCAGCTTTACCGGGACAGGGCCCTTAGTCCTGACTTTC. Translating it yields CASSFTGTGPLVLTF.

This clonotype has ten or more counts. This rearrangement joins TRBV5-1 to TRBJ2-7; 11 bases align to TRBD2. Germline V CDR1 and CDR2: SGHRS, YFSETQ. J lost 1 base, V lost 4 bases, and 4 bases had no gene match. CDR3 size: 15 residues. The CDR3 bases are TGCGCCAGCAGCGCGGGACTAGCGGAGTCCTACGAGCAGTACTTC. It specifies CASSAGLAESYEQYF.

The CDR3 DNA follows: TGTGCCAGCAGCGCTAGCGGTCCAGGCAATCAGCCCCAGCATTTT. Its protein product is CASSASGPGNQPQHF. The chain combines TRBV6-2 or TRBV6-3 with TRBJ1-5; D is undetermined. Germline V lookup: CDR1 MNHEY, CDR2 SVGEGT. This CDR3 has 15 residues. The V and J ends lost 6 bases and 2 bases respectively, with 14 bases between them.

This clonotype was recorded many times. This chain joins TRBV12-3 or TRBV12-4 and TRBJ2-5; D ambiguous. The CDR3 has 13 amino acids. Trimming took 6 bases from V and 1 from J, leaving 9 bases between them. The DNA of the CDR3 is TGTGCCAGCAGCAGCTTGACCCAAGAGACCCAGTACTTC. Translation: CASSSLTQETQYF.